These 23 T cell receptor beta chains originate from one sample sequenced in a study of T cell responses to AZD1222 COVID-19 vaccine. Assay used: immunoSEQ multiplex PCR; TCRdb lists only in-frame clones, some missing. In the table there are about 130,000 clones, over 75% of which are singletons. Specimen: peripheral blood, collected on day 0 of AZD1222 vaccination. All receptors come from an adult in good health.

The CDR3 loop reads CASSLEGQAYHEQYF. CDR3 in DNA: TGTGCCAGCAGCTTAGAAGGACAGGCCTACCACGAGCAGTACTTC. V gene TRBV7-8 combines with J gene TRBJ2-7, with TRBD1 identical over 7 bases. The length of the CDR3 is 15 residues. Germline CDR1 SGHVS, CDR2 FQNEAQ. The V segment lost 1 base and the J segment 5 bases; nucleotides outside the gene matches: 8. Full variable domain (missing parts from reference TRBV7-8 and TRBJ2-7): GAGVSQSPRYKVAKRGQDVALRCDPISGHVSLFWYQQALGQGPEFLTYFQNEAQLDKSGLPSDRFFAERPEGSVSTLKIQRTQQEDSAVYLCASSLEGQAYHEQYFGPGTRLTVT.

The chain links TRBV2 to TRBJ1-4, with D possibly being TRBD1 (6 bases). This CDR3 is 20 amino acids long. The germline V and J ends were trimmed by 1 base and 6 bases, with 27 bases remaining between them. Germline V gives CDR1 SNHLY, CDR2 FYNNEI. The CDR3 DNA reads TGTGCCAGCAGTGAAGAAGTGGCGGGGCCTCACAGGGTCGAGGATGAAAAACTGTTTTTT. It yields the protein CASSEEVAGPHRVEDEKLFF.

The J gene is TRBJ1-2, the V gene TRBV11-2; possibly TRBD1 for D (5 bases). Per germline, CDR1 SGHAT and CDR2 FQNNGV. The CDR3 sequence is 16 residues long. V was clipped by 5 bases and J by 0 bases, with 16 bases between them. The CDR3 DNA reads as TGTGCCAGCAGCGCGACCGGGACCTCCTCTAACTATGGCTACACCTTC. Translation gives CASSATGTSSNYGYTF.

This clone was recorded only once. CDR3: CASTYTGGYTEAFF. CDR3 DNA sequence: TGTGCCAGCACCTACACAGGGGGCTACACTGAAGCTTTCTTT. V is TRBV7-9 and J is TRBJ1-1; 9 positions agree with TRBD1. Germline CDR1 reads SEHNR; CDR2 reads FQNEAQ (reference sequence). The ends lost 7 bases at V and 3 bases at J; junction bases unmatched: 6. CDR3 size: 14 residues.

V usage is TRBV7-2 and J usage is TRBJ2-1; D ambiguous. The ends were cut back, 4 bases at V and 5 bases at J, with 12 bases in the middle. The CDR3 sequence is 14 residues long. Germline lookup yields CDR1 SGHTA and CDR2 FQGNSA. The CDR3 nucleotides read TGTGCCAGCAGCTCCCAAACTTGGGACAATGAGCAGTTCTTC. This gives the protein CASSSQTWDNEQFF.

The chain carries TRBV3-1 (or the pseudogene TRBV3-2) and TRBJ2-3; 10 positions match TRBD2. With V trimmed by 3 bases and J by 0 bases, 6 bases remained unmatched. The CDR3 is 17 residues long. Per germline, CDR1 LGHDT and CDR2 YNNKEL (reference sequence). The DNA for the CDR3 is TGTGCCAGCAGCCAGTACGGACTAGCGGAGAGCACAGATACGCAGTATTTT. Protein sequence: CASSQYGLAESTDTQYF.

The V call is TRBV10-3, the J call TRBJ1-1; D call uncertain. Germline CDR1 reads ENHRY; CDR2 reads SYGVKD. The length of the CDR3 is 13 residues. Between the trimmed V and J ends, which lost 6 bases and 0 bases, there was a span of 8 bases. This CDR3 reads CAIRRTVNTEAFF. CDR3 DNA: TGTGCCATCAGACGGACGGTGAACACTGAAGCTTTCTTT.

The chain uses TRBV5-4 and TRBJ1-6; 11 nucleotides align to TRBD1. The V gene end was trimmed by 5 bases and the J gene end by 0 bases; junction bases not matched to a gene: 10. This CDR3 has 19 amino acids. CDR1 is SGHNT, CDR2 YYREEE, per germline (reference sequence). CDR3 in DNA: TGTGCCAGCAGATGGGGACAGGGGGAAGAGGCCTCCTATAATTCACCCCTCCACTTT. It translates to CASRWGQGEEASYNSPLHF.

Written as DNA, the CDR3 is TGTGCCAGCAGTCCCGTCCCCCCTCCCTTTGATGGCTACACCTTC. It encodes CASSPVPPPFDGYTF. The gene calls are TRBV27 and TRBJ1-2; no definite D call. This CDR3 comprises 15 residues. Germline V gene lookup returns CDR1 MNHEY and CDR2 SMNVEV (reference sequence). With 5 bases removed from V and 6 bases from J, the gap between germline ends came to 19 bases.

The CDR3 spells CASSPDLMPPLHF. CDR3 nucleotide sequence: TGTGCCAGCAGTCCCGACCTGATGCCACCCCTCCACTTT. J is TRBJ1-6 and V is TRBV6-5, with D unclear. Germline values: CDR1 MNHEY, CDR2 SVGAGI. The length of the CDR3 is 13 residues. Trimming shortened V by 5 bases and J by 11 bases, and 13 bases separated the two germline ends.

The V and J genes are TRBV6-5 and TRBJ1-6; 9 positions match TRBD1. With V trimmed by 6 bases and J by 5 bases, 5 bases remained unmatched. Per the germline V gene, CDR1 is MNHEY and CDR2 is SVGAGI. This CDR3 comprises 15 residues. The CDR3 protein is CASSNDRGNNSPLHF. CDR3 coding DNA: TGTGCCAGCAGCAACGACAGGGGGAATAATTCACCCCTCCACTTT.

The chain combines TRBV5-1 with TRBJ1-5, with D maybe TRBD1 (6 bases). Germline V CDR1 and CDR2: SGHRS, YFSETQ. The CDR3 consists of 14 residues. Trimming shortened V by 0 bases and J by 4 bases, and 8 bases separated the two germline ends. Here the CDR3 DNA reads TGCGCCAGCAGCTTGGGACAGGAAAATCAGCCCCAGCATTTT. It yields the protein CASSLGQENQPQHF.

V is TRBV4-3 and J is TRBJ2-1, with 12 bases lining up with TRBD2. Germline V lookup: CDR1 LGHNA, CDR2 YSLEER. CDR3 length equals 19 residues. Trimming at V came to 8 bases and at J to 1 base, leaving 15 bases not matched to a gene. The CDR3 bases are TGCGCCAGCTGCCGAGGAGTGGAGCTAGCGGGGGGGTCCTACAATGAGCAGTTCTTC. Protein sequence: CASCRGVELAGGSYNEQFF.

The chain recombines TRBV7-3 with TRBJ2-5, with no clear D. V lost 2 bases and J lost 4, with 5 bases in between. Germline V gene sequence: CDR1 SGHTA, CDR2 FQGTGA. This CDR3 contains 12 residues. Here the CDR3 reads CASSLGAETQYF. The DNA for the CDR3 is TGTGCCAGCAGCTTAGGAGCAGAGACCCAGTACTTC. Filled out from reference TRBV7-3 and TRBJ2-5, the complete variable domain reads GAGVSQTPSNKVTEKGKYVELRCDPISGHTALYWYRQSLGQGPEFLIYFQGTGAADDSGLPNDRFFAVRPEGSVSTLKIQRTERGDSAVYLCASSLGAETQYFGPGTRLLVL.

The rearrangement links TRBV27 to TRBJ2-7; no reliable D call. V was pared by 8 bases and J by 4 bases, with 12 bases between. The germline V gene has CDR1 MNHEY and CDR2 SMNVEV (reference sequence). CDR3 length equals 12 residues. The CDR3 bases are TGTGCCAGCCATGACATTCAGTACGAGCAGTACTTC. Its translation: CASHDIQYEQYF.

This chain links TRBV5-4 with TRBJ2-3; D gene ambiguous. Germline values: CDR1 SGHNT, CDR2 YYREEE (reference sequence). The germline V and J ends were trimmed by 4 bases and 6 bases, with 9 bases remaining between them. The CDR3 is 12 residues long. The CDR3 loop reads CASSPPPDTQYF. The CDR3 nucleotides read TGTGCCAGCAGCCCCCCCCCGGATACGCAGTATTTT.

The chain recombines TRBV6-2 or TRBV6-3 with TRBJ2-7; 8 positions match TRBD1. Germline V gives CDR1 MNHEY, CDR2 SVGEGT. CDR3 length equals 14 residues. V was clipped by 5 bases and J by 6 bases; unmatched bases: 9. The CDR3 sequence is CASSLWTGTSEQYF. The CDR3 nucleotides read TGTGCCAGCAGTCTGTGGACAGGGACCTCCGAGCAGTACTTC.

The chain carries TRBV28 and TRBJ1-6; tentatively, D is TRBD1 (5 bases). Germline V gives CDR1 MDHEN, CDR2 SYDVKM. This CDR3 is built from 14 residues. Trimming pared 3 bases from V and 7 bases from J, leaving 10 bases between. This CDR3 is CASSFTDKNSPLHF. CDR3 DNA: TGTGCCAGCAGTTTTACGGACAAGAATTCACCCCTCCACTTT.

The rearrangement joins TRBV30 to TRBJ2-7, with D maybe TRBD2 (5 bases). V was clipped by 0 bases and J by 6 bases, with 12 bases between them. CDR3 length: 13 residues. CDR1 GTSNPN and CDR2 SVGIG come from the germline V gene (reference sequence). CDR3 nucleotide sequence: TGTGCCTGGAGTGTAGGGAGAGCGTCCGAGCAGTACTTC. This gives the protein CAWSVGRASEQYF. The full variable domain, its missing parts supplied by reference TRBV30 and TRBJ2-7, is SQTIHQWPATLVQPVGSPLSLECTVEGTSNPNLYWYRQAAGRGLQLLFYSVGIGQISSEVPQNLSASRPQDRQFILSSKKLLLSDSGFYLCAWSVGRASEQYFGPGTRLTVT.

V gene TRBV28 combines with J gene TRBJ1-5; 8 positions match TRBD1. V was pared by 4 bases and J by 4 bases, with 9 bases of the junction left unmatched. The CDR3 has 16 residues. From germline, CDR1 is MDHEN and CDR2 SYDVKM. CDR3 protein: CASSSRTGMGNQPQHF. The CDR3 DNA is TGTGCCAGCAGTTCTCGGACAGGGATGGGGAATCAGCCCCAGCATTTT.

The chain combines TRBV5-6 with TRBJ2-7; no clear D. The germline CDR1 and CDR2 sequences are SGHDT and YYEEEE. The ends were cut back, 0 bases at V and 4 bases at J, with 8 bases in the middle. This CDR3 has 13 amino acids. The CDR3 loop is CASSLGQRYEQYF. The CDR3 nucleotides read TGTGCCAGCAGCTTGGGGCAGAGGTACGAGCAGTACTTC.

This chain connects TRBV25-1 to TRBJ2-3, with D perhaps assigned TRBD1 or TRBD2 (5 bases each). V lost 4 bases and J lost 2, with 7 bases in between. Germline values: CDR1 MGHDK, CDR2 SYGVNS. The CDR3 spans 13 residues. CDR3 sequence reads: CASSVGVTDTQYF. CDR3 nucleotide sequence: TGTGCCAGCAGTGTGGGGGTCACAGATACGCAGTATTTT. Full variable domain (missing parts from reference TRBV25-1 and TRBJ2-3): EADIYQTPRYLVIGTGKKITLECSQTMGHDKMYWYQQDPGMELHLIHYSYGVNSTEKGDLSSESTVSRIRTEHFPLTLESARPSHTSQYLCASSVGVTDTQYFGPGTRLTVL.

J is TRBJ2-1 and V is TRBV6-5, with TRBD1 identical over 7 bases. The CDR3 spans 15 residues. Germline V gives CDR1 MNHEY, CDR2 SVGAGI. Trimming cost V 6 bases and J 3 bases; bases outside gene matches: 8. CDR3 loop: CASRLTGNFYNEQFF. Written as DNA, the CDR3 is TGTGCCAGCAGACTGACAGGGAATTTCTACAATGAGCAGTTCTTC.